This T cell receptor (beta chain) was captured in a study of T cells in Graves' hyperthyroidism and ophthalmopathy. Graves' hyperthyroidism was deemed stable given no ophthalmopathy progression within 18 months. On the basis of clinical symptoms, serum thyroxine and TRAb, thyroid ultrasound and orbital computed tomography, diagnoses were made. V was shortened by 5 bases and J by 3 bases, with 26 bases between the two germline ends. The length of the CDR3 is 18 residues. The germline V gene has CDR1 MDHEN and CDR2 SYDVKM. TCR beta CDR3 region amplification was performed from RNA transcripts. The HTBI primer set drove a first-round RT-PCR of the TCR CDR3. TCRdb re-derived calls from the multiplex PCR reads in MiXCR, one entry per CDR3 protein. The sample lists approximately 710,000 distinct CDR3 sequences; roughly 17% were seen once. This clonotype showed up many times.

The sequencing sample was made of blood. This chain connects TRBV28 to TRBJ2-7; possibly TRBD2 for D (7 bases). The source is a man aged 45 to 65 with Graves' hyperthyroidism. CDR3 nucleotide sequence: TGTGCCAGCAGTGGACAGTGGGTTAAGGCGGGAGACCTCTACGAGCAGTACTTC. Protein sequence: CASSGQWVKAGDLYEQYF.